The text below deals with one T cell receptor (beta chain). The data stem from a study of blood T cell repertoires in COVID-19. On the study more broadly: Samples representing acute and convalescent COVID-19 were sourced from the United States, Italy and Spain. Sources were T cells, B-cell-depleted T cells, or PBMCs; the material itself was cDNA or gDNA.

V was pared by 2 bases and J by 0 bases, with 11 bases between. The CDR3 contains 15 residues. CDR1 SGHKS and CDR2 YYEKEE come from the germline V gene (reference sequence). Per the authors' pipeline: Amplification with reference gene primers provided the estimates of nucleated cell counts. Sequencing used immunoSEQ multiplex PCR; TCRdb keeps in-frame clones, though not all of them. V, J and clone size reflect that table, while D and trimming were determined from the DNA. The table shows approximately 70,000 clones, with approximately 78% occurring only once. This TCR was sampled from a woman older than 75 with acute or convalescent COVID-19. The sequenced material came from peripheral blood. This sequence joins TRBV5-5 and TRBJ1-1; D not resolved. CDR3 residues: CASSFYDKLNTEAFF. The CDR3 DNA reads TGTGCCAGCAGCTTCTACGACAAGTTGAACACTGAAGCTTTCTTT.